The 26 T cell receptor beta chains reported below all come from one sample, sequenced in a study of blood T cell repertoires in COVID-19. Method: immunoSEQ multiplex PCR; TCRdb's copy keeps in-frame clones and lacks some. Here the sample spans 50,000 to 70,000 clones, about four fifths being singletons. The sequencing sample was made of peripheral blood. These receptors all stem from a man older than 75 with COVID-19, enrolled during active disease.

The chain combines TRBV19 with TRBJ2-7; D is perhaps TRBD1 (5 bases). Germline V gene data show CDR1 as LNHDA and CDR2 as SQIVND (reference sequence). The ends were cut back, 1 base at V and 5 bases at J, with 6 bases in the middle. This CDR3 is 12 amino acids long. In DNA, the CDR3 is TGTGCCAGTAGTATAGCAGGGAACGAGCAGTACTTC. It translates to CASSIAGNEQYF.

The CDR3 nucleotides are TGTGCCAGCAGCCCGTTCACAGATACGCAGTATTTT. It specifies CASSPFTDTQYF. V and J are TRBV3-1 (or the pseudogene TRBV3-2) and TRBJ2-3; D not resolved. The CDR3 covers 12 residues. Germline V CDR1 and CDR2: LGHDT, YNNKEL (reference sequence). The germline V and J ends were trimmed by 4 bases and 2 bases, with 4 bases remaining between them.

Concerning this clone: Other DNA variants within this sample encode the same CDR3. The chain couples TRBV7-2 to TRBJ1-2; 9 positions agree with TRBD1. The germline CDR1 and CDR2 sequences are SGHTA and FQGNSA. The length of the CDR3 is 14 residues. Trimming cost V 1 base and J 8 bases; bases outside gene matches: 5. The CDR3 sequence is CASSLDRGQGGYTF. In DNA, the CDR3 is TGTGCCAGCAGCTTAGACAGGGGGCAAGGGGGCTACACCTTC.

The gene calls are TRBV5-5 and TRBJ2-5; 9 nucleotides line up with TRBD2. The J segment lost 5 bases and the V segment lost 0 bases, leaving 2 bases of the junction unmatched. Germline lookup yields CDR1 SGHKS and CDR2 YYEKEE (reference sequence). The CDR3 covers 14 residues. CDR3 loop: CASSLVAGVETQYF. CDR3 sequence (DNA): TGTGCCAGCAGCTTGGTAGCGGGAGTGGAGACCCAGTACTTC.

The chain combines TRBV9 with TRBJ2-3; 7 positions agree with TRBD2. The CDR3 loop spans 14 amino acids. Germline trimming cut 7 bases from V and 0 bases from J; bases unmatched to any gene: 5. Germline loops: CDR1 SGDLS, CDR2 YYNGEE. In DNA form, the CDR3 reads TGTGCCAGCGGTACGCGGGGGAGCACAGATACGCAGTATTTT. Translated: CASGTRGSTDTQYF.

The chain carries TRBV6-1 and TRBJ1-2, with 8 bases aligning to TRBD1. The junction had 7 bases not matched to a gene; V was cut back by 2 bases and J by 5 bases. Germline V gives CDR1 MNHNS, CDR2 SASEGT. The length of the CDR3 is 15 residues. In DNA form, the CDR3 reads TGTGCCAGCAGTGAACAACAGGGGGGGGAATATGGCTACACCTTC. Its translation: CASSEQQGGEYGYTF.

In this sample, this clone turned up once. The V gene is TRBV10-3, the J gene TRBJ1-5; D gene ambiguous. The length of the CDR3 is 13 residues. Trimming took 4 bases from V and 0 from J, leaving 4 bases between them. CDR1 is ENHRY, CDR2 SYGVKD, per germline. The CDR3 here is CAISGSSNQPQHF. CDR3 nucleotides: TGTGCCATCAGTGGGAGTAGCAATCAGCCCCAGCATTTT.

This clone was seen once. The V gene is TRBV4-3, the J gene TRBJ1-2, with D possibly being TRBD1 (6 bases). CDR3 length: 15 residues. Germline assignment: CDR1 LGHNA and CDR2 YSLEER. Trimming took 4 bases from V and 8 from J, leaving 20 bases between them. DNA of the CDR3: TGCGCCAGCAGCCCCCTAGGGGGGGGCCGAATCGGCTACACCTTC. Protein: CASSPLGGGRIGYTF.

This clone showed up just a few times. CDR3 nucleotide sequence: TGCGCCAGCAGCTTCGACAGGAACACTGAAGCTTTCTTT. Its protein product is CASSFDRNTEAFF. V and J are TRBV4-1 and TRBJ1-1; a weak D match, TRBD1 (5 bases). The CDR3 sequence is 13 residues long. CDR1 and CDR2 from the germline V gene are MGHRA and YSYEKL. The ends were cut back, 5 bases at V and 1 base at J, with 8 bases in the middle.

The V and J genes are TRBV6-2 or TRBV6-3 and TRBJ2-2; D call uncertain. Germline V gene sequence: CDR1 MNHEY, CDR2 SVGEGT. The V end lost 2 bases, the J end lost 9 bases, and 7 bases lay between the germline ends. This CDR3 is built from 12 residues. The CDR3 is CASSYGGRELFF. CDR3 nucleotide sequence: TGTGCCAGCAGTTACGGCGGCCGGGAGCTGTTTTTT.

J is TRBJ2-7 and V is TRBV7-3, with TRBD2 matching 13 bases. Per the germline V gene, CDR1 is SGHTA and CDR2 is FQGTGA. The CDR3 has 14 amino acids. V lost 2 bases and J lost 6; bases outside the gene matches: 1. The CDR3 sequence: CASSLGTSGAEQYF. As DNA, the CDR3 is TGTGCCAGCAGCTTAGGGACTAGCGGGGCCGAGCAGTACTTC.

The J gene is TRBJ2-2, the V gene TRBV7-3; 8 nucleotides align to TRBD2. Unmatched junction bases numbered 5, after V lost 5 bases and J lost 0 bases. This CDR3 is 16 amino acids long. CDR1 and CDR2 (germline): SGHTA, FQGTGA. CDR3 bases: TGTGCCAGCAGCCAGATAGCGGGGACGAACACCGGGGAGCTGTTTTTT. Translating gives CASSQIAGTNTGELFF.

In DNA form, the CDR3 reads TGTGCCAGCAGCCCCCGGGAAGTCCGGAATTCACCCCTCCACTTT. It is translated as CASSPREVRNSPLHF. The V call is TRBV7-2, the J call TRBJ1-6, with no clear D. Trimming pared 5 bases from V and 7 bases from J, leaving 15 bases between. The CDR3 totals 15 residues. Germline CDR1 SGHTA, CDR2 FQGNSA.

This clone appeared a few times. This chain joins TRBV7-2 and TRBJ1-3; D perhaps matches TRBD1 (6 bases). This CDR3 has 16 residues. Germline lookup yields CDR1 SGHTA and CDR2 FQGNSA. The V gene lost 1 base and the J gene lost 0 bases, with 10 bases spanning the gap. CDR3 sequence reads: CASSLEGGTSGNTIYF. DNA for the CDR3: TGTGCCAGCAGCTTAGAAGGGGGAACCTCTGGAAACACCATATATTTT.

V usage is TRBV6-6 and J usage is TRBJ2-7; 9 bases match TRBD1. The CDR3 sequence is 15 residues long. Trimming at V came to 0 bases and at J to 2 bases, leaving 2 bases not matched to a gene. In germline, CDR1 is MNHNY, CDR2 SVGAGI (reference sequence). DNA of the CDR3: TGTGCCAGCAGTTACTCCGACAGGGGGACCTACGAGCAGTACGTC. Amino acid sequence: CASSYSDRGTYEQYV.

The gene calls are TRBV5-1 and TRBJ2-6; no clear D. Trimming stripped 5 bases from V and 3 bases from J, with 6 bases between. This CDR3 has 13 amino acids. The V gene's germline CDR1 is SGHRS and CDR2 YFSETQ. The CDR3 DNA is TGCGCCAGCAGGACAAGTGGGGCCAACGTCCTGACTTTC. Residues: CASRTSGANVLTF.

The CDR3, as DNA: TGTGCCAGCAGCGTCCGGGACAGTTATTCACCCCTCCACTTT. This translates into CASSVRDSYSPLHF. V is TRBV13 and J is TRBJ1-6; 7 nucleotides match TRBD1. This CDR3 has 14 residues. The ends lost 5 bases at V and 8 bases at J; junction bases unmatched: 6. Germline CDR1 PRHDT, CDR2 FYEKMQ (reference sequence).

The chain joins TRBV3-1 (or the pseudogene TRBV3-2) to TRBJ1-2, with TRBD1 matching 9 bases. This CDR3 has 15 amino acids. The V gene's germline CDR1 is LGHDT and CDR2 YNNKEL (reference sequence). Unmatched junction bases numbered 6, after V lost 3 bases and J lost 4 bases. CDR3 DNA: TGTGCCAGCAGCCAGGATACAGGGGGCACCTATGGCTACACCTTC. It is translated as CASSQDTGGTYGYTF.

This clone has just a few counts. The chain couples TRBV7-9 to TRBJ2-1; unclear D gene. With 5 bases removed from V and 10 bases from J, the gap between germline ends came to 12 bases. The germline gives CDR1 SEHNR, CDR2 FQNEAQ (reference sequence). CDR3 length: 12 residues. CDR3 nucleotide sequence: TGTGCCAGCAGCCGTAGGAGCCCCGAGCAGTTCTTC. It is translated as CASSRRSPEQFF.

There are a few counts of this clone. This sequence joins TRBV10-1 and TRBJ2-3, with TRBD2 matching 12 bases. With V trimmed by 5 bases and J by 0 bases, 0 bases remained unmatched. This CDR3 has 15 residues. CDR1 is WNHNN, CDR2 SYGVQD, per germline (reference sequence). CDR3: CASSTSGGSTDTQYF. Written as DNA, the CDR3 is TGCGCCAGCAGTACTAGCGGGGGGAGCACAGATACGCAGTATTTT.

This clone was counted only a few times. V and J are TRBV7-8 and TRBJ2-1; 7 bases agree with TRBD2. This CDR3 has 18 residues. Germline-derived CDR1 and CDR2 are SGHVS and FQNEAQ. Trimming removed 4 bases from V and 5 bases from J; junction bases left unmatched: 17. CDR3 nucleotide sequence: TGTGCCAGCAGCTCCCCGAATGATGGCGGGAGAATGGACAATGAGCAGTTCTTC. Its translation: CASSSPNDGGRMDNEQFF.

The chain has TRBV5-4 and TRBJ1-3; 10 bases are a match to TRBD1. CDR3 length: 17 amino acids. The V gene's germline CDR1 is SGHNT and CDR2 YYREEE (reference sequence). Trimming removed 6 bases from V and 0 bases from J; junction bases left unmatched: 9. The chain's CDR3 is CASNAGQGTPSGNTIYF. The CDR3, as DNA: TGTGCCAGCAACGCGGGACAGGGGACTCCCTCTGGAAACACCATATATTTT.

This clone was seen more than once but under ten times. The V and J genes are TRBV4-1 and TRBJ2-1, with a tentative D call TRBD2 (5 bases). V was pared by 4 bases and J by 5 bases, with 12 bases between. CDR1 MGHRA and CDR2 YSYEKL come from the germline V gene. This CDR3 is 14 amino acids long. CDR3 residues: CASSPGSGHNEQFF. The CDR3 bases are TGCGCCAGCAGCCCTGGGAGCGGCCACAATGAGCAGTTCTTC.

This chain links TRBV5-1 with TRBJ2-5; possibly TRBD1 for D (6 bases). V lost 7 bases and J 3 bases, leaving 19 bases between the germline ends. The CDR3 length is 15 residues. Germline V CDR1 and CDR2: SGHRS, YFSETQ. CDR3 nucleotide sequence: TGCGCCAGCCGATCCTTGAGGGACACAGAAGAGACCCAGTACTTC. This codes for CASRSLRDTEETQYF.

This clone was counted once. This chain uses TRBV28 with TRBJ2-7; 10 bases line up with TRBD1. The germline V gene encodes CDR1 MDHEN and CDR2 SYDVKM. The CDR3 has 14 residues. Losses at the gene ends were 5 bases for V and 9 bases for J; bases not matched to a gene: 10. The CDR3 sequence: CASSRQGASVGQYV. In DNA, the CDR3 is TGTGCCAGCAGTCGACAGGGGGCGAGTGTGGGGCAGTACGTC.

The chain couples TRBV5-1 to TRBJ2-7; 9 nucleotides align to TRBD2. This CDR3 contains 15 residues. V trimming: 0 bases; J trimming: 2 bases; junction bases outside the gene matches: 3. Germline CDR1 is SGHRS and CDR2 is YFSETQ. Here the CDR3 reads CASSLVGGGAYEQYF. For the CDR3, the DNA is TGCGCCAGCAGCTTGGTGGGCGGGGGGGCCTACGAGCAGTACTTC.